The subject of this entry is one T cell receptor beta chain. Its antigen is undetermined. The sample is drawn from a study of shared clonotypes between healthy human individuals. The data were produced by immunoSEQ multiplex PCR, yet TCRdb's version contains in-frame clones alone and is incomplete. In the table there are 400,000 to 500,000 clones, roughly 85% of which are singletons. Germline assignment: CDR1 KGHSH and CDR2 LQKENI. V lost 2 bases and J 3 bases, leaving 5 bases between the germline ends. The CDR3 is 13 residues long. Overall study findings and caveats: Limited genetic and exposure-history diversity came from having few donors.

The clonotype comes from a woman in her thirties or forties in good health. Some clones in this sample may be carry-over from other donors' samples. This chain uses TRBV18 with TRBJ2-4; D remains unclear. Sequencing input: PBMCs. The CDR3 sequence: CASSPTDKNIQYF. Written as DNA, the CDR3 is TGTGCCAGCTCACCAACTGACAAAAACATTCAGTACTTC. Full variable domain (remainder filled in from reference TRBV18 and TRBJ2-4): NAGVMQNPRHLVRRRGQEARLRCSPMKGHSHVYWYRQLPEEGLKFMVYLQKENIIDESGMPKERFSAEFPKEGPSILRIQQVVRGDSAAYFCASSPTDKNIQYFGAGTRLSVL.